What follows are 3 T cell receptor beta chains derived from one specimen sequenced in a study of blood T cell repertoires in COVID-19. The assay was immunoSEQ multiplex PCR, and TCRdb's table has in-frame clones only and misses some. The sample yields 90,000 to 150,000 clones, 75% to 85% seen once. Sequencing input: peripheral blood. These receptors were collected from an elderly woman with acute or convalescent COVID-19.

CDR3 residues: CASSLYTDLSNQPQHF. The CDR3 DNA sequence: TGTGCCAGCAGCTTATATACAGACCTTAGCAATCAGCCCCAGCATTTT. This chain links TRBV5-6 with TRBJ1-5; D uncertain. Trimming pared 2 bases from V and 0 bases from J, leaving 12 bases between. Germline V lookup: CDR1 SGHDT, CDR2 YYEEEE. This CDR3 comprises 16 residues.

The chain uses TRBV21-1 and TRBJ2-7; the table assigns TRBD1, which was not confirmed against the DNA. TRBV21-1 represents a pseudogene. CDR3 length equals 14 residues. The CDR3 region is CASSNQGFTYEQYF. CDR3 in DNA: TGTGCCAGCAGCAACCAGGGGTTCACCTACGAGCAGTACTTC.

This clone was observed once. The chain couples TRBV15 to TRBJ1-2, with 8 bases fitting TRBD1. Trimming took 4 bases from V and 6 from J; bases not matched to a gene: 10. CDR3 length: 15 amino acids. The germline gives CDR1 LNHNV, CDR2 YYDKDF (reference sequence). CDR3 sequence (DNA): TGTGCCACCAGCAACCGCCCGACAGGGGCCCATGGCTACACCTTC. This gives the protein CATSNRPTGAHGYTF. Based on the CDR3 plus reference TRBV15 and TRBJ1-2, the full variable domain is DAMVIQNPRYQVTQFGKPVTLSCSQTLNHNVMYWYQQKSSQAPKLLFHYYDKDFNNEADTPDNFQSRRPNTSFCFLDIRSPGLGDTAMYLCATSNRPTGAHGYTFGSGTRLTVV.